The 15 T cell receptor beta chains below come from one sample, sequenced in a study of control samples from healthy donors and cancer patients. Produced via immunoSEQ multiplex PCR; TCRdb's table is partial and in-frame only. The sample includes fewer than 100,000 clones, more than 75% of them seen just once. The sequenced material came from blood. Receptors were obtained from a woman in her fifties or sixties in good health.

V gene TRBV2 combines with J gene TRBJ1-3; D gene unclear. Per the germline V gene, CDR1 is SNHLY and CDR2 is FYNNEI. Trimming removed 4 bases from V and 4 bases from J, with 14 bases in between. The CDR3 length is 15 residues. The CDR3 DNA reads TGTGCCAGCAGTGGTCGAGGAGGAGCAGGAAACACCATATATTTT. This gives the protein CASSGRGGAGNTIYF.

The CDR3 protein is CASSLAGQGNYEQYF. The CDR3 nucleotides read TGCGCCAGCAGCTTGGCCGGGCAGGGGAACTACGAGCAGTACTTC. J is TRBJ2-7 and V is TRBV5-1; D might be TRBD1 (6 bases). CDR1 SGHRS and CDR2 YFSETQ come from the germline V gene. V was clipped by 0 bases and J by 3 bases, with 13 bases between them. The CDR3 is 15 amino acids.

The rearrangement joins TRBV4-2 to TRBJ2-2; maybe TRBD2 (6 bases). Germline V lookup: CDR1 LGHNA, CDR2 YNFKEQ. V dropped 4 bases and J dropped 4 bases, with 13 bases sitting between them. This CDR3 comprises 15 residues. CDR3 amino acids: CASSPRAGSTGELFF. DNA of the CDR3: TGTGCCAGCAGCCCCCGCGCGGGAAGCACCGGGGAGCTGTTTTTT.

The rearrangement joins TRBV9 to TRBJ2-1; TRBD2 aligns across 10 bases. V dropped 4 bases and J dropped 10; count of bases not matched to a gene: 8. Germline values: CDR1 SGDLS, CDR2 YYNGEE. The CDR3 extends over 14 amino acids. The CDR3 sequence: CASSTAGGPREQFF. CDR3 DNA sequence: TGTGCCAGCAGCACAGCGGGGGGGCCTCGGGAGCAGTTCTTC.

The chain carries TRBV13 and TRBJ2-1, with 9 positions matching TRBD2. Looked up from germline, CDR1 is PRHDT and CDR2 is FYEKMQ (reference sequence). This CDR3 has 14 residues. With V trimmed by 4 bases and J by 4 bases, 2 bases remained unmatched. CDR3 amino acids: CASSYAGGYNEQFF. The CDR3 nucleotides read TGTGCCAGCAGCTACGCGGGGGGGTACAATGAGCAGTTCTTC.

Worth noting for this clone: Within the sample, other DNA sequences also encode this same CDR3. The rearrangement links TRBV7-2 to TRBJ2-7, with D maybe TRBD2 (6 bases). CDR1 and CDR2 (germline): SGHTA, FQGNSA. Trimming left V 1 base short and J 4 bases short, with 8 bases between. The CDR3 covers 13 residues. Here the CDR3 DNA reads TGTGCCAGCAGCTTAGTTGGGGGGTACGAGCAGTACTTC. Translation gives CASSLVGGYEQYF.

With regard to this clone: One end of the junction varies from germline; a read error may be responsible. The J gene is TRBJ2-5, the V gene TRBV6-5; 9 nucleotides agree with TRBD1. Per germline, CDR1 MNHEY and CDR2 SVGAGI. The CDR3 consists of 15 residues. CDR3 bases: TGTGCCAGCAGCTACTACACAGGGGGCCTGGAGACCCAGTACTTC. Protein: CASSYYTGGLETQYF.

The chain combines TRBV3-1 (or the pseudogene TRBV3-2) with TRBJ1-3; D remains ambiguous. V gave up 5 bases and J gave up 5 bases, with 10 bases separating them. This CDR3 region has 13 residues. Germline V gives CDR1 LGHDT, CDR2 YNNKEL (reference sequence). In nucleotides, the CDR3 is TGTGCCAGCAGCGCGGGCAGGAGAAACACCATATATTTT. Translated: CASSAGRRNTIYF.

This clone was seen a handful of times. The rearrangement uses TRBV28 and TRBJ2-1; the match to TRBD1 covers 7 bases. CDR1 is MDHEN and CDR2 is SYDVKM in the germline V gene. The length of the CDR3 is 16 residues. V gave up 6 bases and J gave up 6 bases; unmatched junction bases: 14. The CDR3 nucleotides read TGTGCCAGCAGGACCGCCGTCCGGACAGGATCCAATGAGCAGTTCTTC. It specifies CASRTAVRTGSNEQFF.

The rearrangement links TRBV3-1 (or the pseudogene TRBV3-2) to TRBJ2-7; D perhaps matches TRBD2 (5 bases). Germline CDR1 and CDR2: LGHDT and YNNKEL (reference sequence). The V end was cut by 0 bases, the J end by 3 bases, with 12 bases between. CDR3 length: 15 amino acids. The CDR3 loop is CASSQERAGNYEQYF. The CDR3 nucleotides read TGTGCCAGCAGCCAAGAAAGGGCCGGGAACTACGAGCAGTACTTC.

With respect to this clone: Other DNA variants within this sample encode the same CDR3. This chain joins TRBV3-1 (or the pseudogene TRBV3-2) and TRBJ2-1, with D perhaps matching TRBD2 (6 bases). The CDR3 consists of 16 residues. V gave up 3 bases and J gave up 7 bases, with 19 bases separating them. Germline V lookup: CDR1 LGHDT, CDR2 YNNKEL (reference sequence). CDR3 in DNA: TGTGCCAGCAGCCATGCGGGACCCAAGGCGGGGAATGAGCAGTTCTTC. Translation: CASSHAGPKAGNEQFF.

The chain recombines TRBV2 with TRBJ1-1; a possible D gene is TRBD1 (5 bases). Germline V lookup: CDR1 SNHLY, CDR2 FYNNEI. V was shortened by 7 bases and J by 6 bases, with 18 bases between the two germline ends. The length of the CDR3 is 14 residues. In DNA, the CDR3 is TGTGCCAGCACCCCATGGGACCCTGCCGCTGAAGCTTTCTTT. Residues: CASTPWDPAAEAFF.

This sequence joins TRBV6-5 and TRBJ2-2, with 7 nucleotides matching TRBD1. The V gene's germline CDR1 is MNHEY and CDR2 SVGAGI. The CDR3 consists of 14 residues. Trimming took 6 bases from V and 1 from J; bases not matched to a gene: 2. CDR3: CASRRQGNTGELFF. CDR3 bases: TGTGCCAGCAGAAGACAGGGGAACACCGGGGAGCTGTTTTTT.

This clone appeared a few times. V and J are TRBV2 and TRBJ2-6, with TRBD2 matching over 7 bases. The CDR3 is made up of 15 amino acids. Germline V lookup: CDR1 SNHLY, CDR2 FYNNEI. V lost 6 bases and J lost 2; bases outside the gene matches: 4. The DNA of the CDR3 is TGTGCCAGCAGCCTGGGAGGGACTGGGGCCAACGTCCTGACTTTC. Protein sequence: CASSLGGTGANVLTF.

This chain connects TRBV4-3 to TRBJ1-1, with D possibly TRBD1 on 5 matching bases. Trimming took 4 bases from V and 5 from J, leaving 14 bases between them. Germline CDR1 and CDR2: LGHNA and YSLEER. The length of the CDR3 is 14 residues. CDR3 sequence: CASSLQGGGTEAFF. DNA of the CDR3: TGCGCCAGCAGCCTTCAGGGCGGGGGGACTGAAGCTTTCTTT.